The T cell receptor beta chain described here comes from a study of blood T cell repertoires in COVID-19. Study-level information: PBMCs, B-cell-depleted T cells, or T cells provided the cDNA or gDNA that made up the material.

This study enrolled people aged about 18 to 90 from about 24 US geographic areas. Clinical history reported by participants formed the basis on which cohorts were assigned. Libraries were prepared by immunoSEQ multiplex PCR; TCRdb keeps only in-frame clonotypes and omits some of them. The sample gives a few hundred thousand clones, over 75% of which show up once; roughly 1.1% is in the top ten. Germline V gene lookup returns CDR1 SGHRS and CDR2 YFSETQ. Trimming shortened V by 0 bases and J by 2 bases, and 9 bases separated the two germline ends. There are 15 residues in the CDR3. The rearrangement uses TRBV5-1 and TRBJ2-1; possibly TRBD2 for D (6 bases). Sequencing was carried out using PBMCs or T cells enriched from blood (not recorded which). The TCR originated in a man under 40 who had recovered from COVID-19. As DNA, the CDR3 is TGCGCCAGCAGCTTGGCTAGCGAGCCCTACAATGAGCAGTTCTTC. Residues: CASSLASEPYNEQFF.